This TCR beta chain was sequenced in a study of cytomegalovirus exposure and HLA in healthy donors. Study-wide background: Earlier, 100 million or so unique TCR beta sequences were recovered from about 200 million T cells by an analysis. Drawn from HLA-typed donors, about 85 million unique TCRs were held in an early data release. Study-wide findings and caveats: The study labeled more than 150 TCR beta chains cytomegalovirus-associated.

Germline lookup yields CDR1 DFQATT and CDR2 SNEGSKA (reference sequence). The CDR3 length is 11 residues. V lost 5 bases, J lost 5 bases, and 1 base stayed unmatched. As to this clone: Its antigen is undetermined.

60 Vbeta and 13 Jbeta primers were used in PCR. The data were produced by immunoSEQ multiplex PCR, yet TCRdb's version contains in-frame clones alone and is incomplete. The table records about 150,000 clones, 75% to 90% of them present only once. The TCR comes from a boy between 2 and 10 years old in good health and CMV-seronegative. This chain connects TRBV20-1 to TRBJ2-5, with 8 bases identical to TRBD1. Source material: PBMCs. The CDR3 sequence is CSAGDRETQYF. The CDR3 DNA reads as TGCAGTGCTGGGGACAGGGAGACCCAGTACTTC.